This TCR beta chain was captured by sequencing in a study of T cells expressing NK-cell markers. Overall study: It was sorted CD3+CD56+NKG2C+, CD3+CD56+NKG2C- and CD3+CD56-NKG2C+ T cells that supplied the TCR beta repertoires.

Study-wide findings and caveats: Dominant NKG2C+ clonotypes in roughly 6 donors made up about 1.0-7.0% of CD8+ T cells.

The CDR3 loop spans 18 amino acids. The V gene's germline CDR1 is LGHDT and CDR2 YNNKEL (reference sequence). A note on this clonotype: Its antigen is still unknown.

Each CDR3 protein gets one entry in TCRdb, which reprocessed the 5' RACE reads and gives no DNA. The sample shows about 430,000 distinct CDR3 sequences, and approximately 1.5% sits with its ten largest clones. The V gene is TRBV3-1, the J gene TRBJ2-1; TCRdb indicates TRBD2, and absent DNA this call remains unverified. The specimen was blood T cells: a sorted CD56 or NKG2C T cell subset, CD4+ or CD8+ T cells, or bulk PBMC T cells (not recorded which). This TCR was sampled from a woman in her forties or fifties in good health. The CDR3 is CASSQGGLAGLSYNEQFF.